This TCR beta chain stems from a study of blood T cell repertoires in COVID-19. Across the whole study: PBMCs, B-cell-depleted T cells, or T cells provided the cDNA or gDNA that made up the material.

TCRdb keeps only in-frame clones here, not all; method: immunoSEQ multiplex PCR. Counted here are roughly 180,000 clones, over 70% occurring once; the ten biggest clones make up around 14%. Unmatched junction bases numbered 5, after V lost 7 bases and J lost 2 bases. Germline CDR1 reads MNHEY; CDR2 reads SVGAGI. CDR3 length: 14 residues. The sequenced sample consisted of PBMCs or T cells enriched from blood (not recorded which). This clonotype originated in a man aged 55 to 70 who had been exposed to COVID-19. This rearrangement joins TRBV6-5 to TRBJ2-5; 9 bases fit TRBD1. CDR3 residues: CASTPGQGQETQYF. In DNA form, the CDR3 reads TGTGCCAGCACCCCAGGACAGGGGCAAGAGACCCAGTACTTC.